The T cell receptor beta chain under discussion was sequenced for a study of CD8+CD57+ T cells in acquired aplastic anemia. Study summary: The study obtained an average of roughly 3 ug of DNA from sorted CD4+ and CD8+ cells. As sequenced from healthy donors, CD4+ cells averaged about 11 million reads.

Between the trimmed V and J ends, which lost 2 bases and 11 bases, there was a span of 19 bases. Germline values: CDR1 SEHNR, CDR2 FQNEAQ (reference sequence). The CDR3 spans 15 residues. Broader study findings: CD8+ Simpson's diversity did not differ significantly between patients and controls. Between patients and controls, 25 to 30 CD8+ CDR3 sequences were found in common.

With regard to this clonotype: What it recognizes is unknown.

TCR beta VDJ and CDR3 profiles were obtained from a genomic DNA template. TCRdb called the reads again in MiXCR, with one record for every CDR3 protein. The repertoire holds some 410,000 distinct CDR3 sequences, with under 80% as singletons. The receptor's source is a human donor in good health, serving as a control. Source material: sorted CD4+, CD8+, or CD8+CD57+ T cells (not recorded which) from PBMCs. This chain joins TRBV7-9 and TRBJ1-5; tentative D call: TRBD1 (5 bases). The CDR3, as DNA: TGTGCCAGCAGCTTACCGCCCGGGACCGGGCAAGCCCAGCATTTT. Its translation is CASSLPPGTGQAQHF.